This TCR beta chain was retrieved from a study of blood T cell repertoires in COVID-19. The CDR3 totals 15 residues. Germline assignment: CDR1 SGDLS and CDR2 YYNGEE. The junction had 9 bases not matched to a gene; V was cut back by 1 base and J by 6 bases. Clones were read by immunoSEQ multiplex PCR, and TCRdb kept only the in-frame ones, dropping some. Here the sample spans 95,000 to 120,000 clones, 81% being singletons. This clonotype originated in a man aged 50-60 years with acute or convalescent COVID-19. Input material: peripheral blood. The chain joins TRBV9 to TRBJ1-2; TRBD1 aligns across 7 bases. CDR3 loop: CASSVRGQGKDGYTF. The CDR3 bases are TGTGCCAGCAGCGTAAGGGGGCAGGGCAAAGATGGCTACACCTTC.